The entry that follows covers one T cell receptor beta chain sequence. Its specificity is unknown. TCRdb ran MiXCR on the 5' RACE reads and lists one entry per CDR3 protein. Of roughly 350,000 distinct CDR3 sequences in the sample, around 28% were seen once. This record belongs to a study of T-cell memory formation after mild COVID-19. Germline V gene lookup returns CDR1 SGHRS and CDR2 YFSETQ. The CDR3 extends over 16 amino acids. Trimming took 2 bases from V and 4 from J, leaving 18 bases between them. Study-wide points: A second wave of clones peaked on day 37, and their SARS-CoV-2 specificity went unconfirmed.

The receptor was isolated from an adult woman who had mild COVID-19 (a few samples of this study predate the infection). Cell type and time point are not known. The rearrangement uses TRBV5-1 and TRBJ2-5, with a possible D match to TRBD1 (6 bases). Specimen: PBMCs or a T cell subset sorted from them (not recorded which). CDR3 sequence reads: CASSFQGRQSRETQYF. CDR3 bases: TGCGCCAGCAGCTTCCAGGGGCGCCAGTCGCGAGAGACCCAGTACTTC.